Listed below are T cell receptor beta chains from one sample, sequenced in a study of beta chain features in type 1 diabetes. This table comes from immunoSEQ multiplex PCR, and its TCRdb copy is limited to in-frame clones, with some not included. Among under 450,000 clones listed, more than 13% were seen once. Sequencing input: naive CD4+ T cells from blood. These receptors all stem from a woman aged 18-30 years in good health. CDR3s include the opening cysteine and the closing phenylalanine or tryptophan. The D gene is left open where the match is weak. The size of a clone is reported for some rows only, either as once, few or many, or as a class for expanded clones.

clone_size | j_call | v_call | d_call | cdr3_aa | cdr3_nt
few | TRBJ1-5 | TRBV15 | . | CATSRAQFQQPQHF | TGTGCCACCAGCAGAGCGCAGTTTCAACAGCCCCAGCATTTT
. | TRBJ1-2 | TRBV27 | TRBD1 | CASSVDRRYGYTF | TGTGCCAGCAGCGTGGACAGGAGGTATGGCTACACCTTC
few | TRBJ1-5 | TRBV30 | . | CAWSVSGQPQHF | TGTGCCTGGAGTGTATCGGGACAGCCCCAGCATTTT
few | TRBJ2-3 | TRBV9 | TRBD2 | CASSVVSGKHTDTQYF | TGTGCCAGCAGCGTAGTGAGCGGGAAACACACAGATACGCAGTATTTT
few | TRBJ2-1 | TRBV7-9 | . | CASALAFSNEQFF | TGTGCCAGCGCGCTAGCGTTCTCCAATGAGCAGTTCTTC
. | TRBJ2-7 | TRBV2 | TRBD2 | CASRVTSGLREQYF | TGTGCCAGCAGGGTGACTAGCGGGTTGCGCGAGCAGTACTTC
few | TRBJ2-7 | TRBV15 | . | CATSRDRGYGWQYF | TGTGCCACCAGCAGAGACAGGGGATACGGATGGCAGTACTTC
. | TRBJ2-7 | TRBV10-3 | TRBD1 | CAIGQGLPYEQYF | TGTGCCATCGGACAGGGGCTACCCTACGAGCAGTACTTC
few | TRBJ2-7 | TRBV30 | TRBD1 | CAWGTGGSYEQYF | TGTGCCTGGGGCACAGGGGGCTCCTACGAGCAGTACTTC
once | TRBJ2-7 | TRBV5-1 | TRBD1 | CASSLAPGGWYEQYF | TGCGCCAGCAGCTTGGCCCCAGGGGGCTGGTACGAGCAGTACTTC
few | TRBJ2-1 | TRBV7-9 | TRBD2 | CASTSWIAGGRGSYNEQFF | TGTGCCAGCACTTCCTGGATAGCGGGAGGCCGTGGCTCCTACAATGAGCAGTTCTTC
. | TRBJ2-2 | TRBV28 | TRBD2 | CASRGLAGPTGELFF | TGTGCCAGCAGGGGACTAGCGGGACCCACCGGGGAGCTGTTTTTT
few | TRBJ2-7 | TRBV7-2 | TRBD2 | CASSNLLAGGPYEQYF | TGTGCCAGCAGCAACCTCTTAGCGGGAGGGCCGTATGAGCAGTACTTC
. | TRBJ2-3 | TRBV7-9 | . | CASSWSSTDTQYF | TGTGCCAGCAGCTGGAGCTCCACAGATACGCAGTATTTT
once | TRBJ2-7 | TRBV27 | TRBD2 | CASSPTSGRPYEQYF | TGTGCCAGCAGTCCGACTAGCGGGAGACCCTACGAGCAGTACTTC
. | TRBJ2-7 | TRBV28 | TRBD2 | CASSSPGLLSEQYF | TGTGCCAGCAGTTCCCCGGGACTACTATCCGAGCAGTACTTC
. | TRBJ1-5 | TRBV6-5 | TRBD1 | CASRPDRGGQPQHF | TGTGCCAGCAGACCCGACAGGGGCGGCCAGCCCCAGCATTTT
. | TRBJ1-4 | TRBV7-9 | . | CASSSTGTLQREKLFF | TGTGCCAGCAGCTCAACCGGGACTTTACAGAGGGAAAAACTGTTTTTT
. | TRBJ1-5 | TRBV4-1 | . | CASSQPRNQPQHF | TGCGCCAGCAGCCAACCCCGGAATCAGCCCCAGCATTTT
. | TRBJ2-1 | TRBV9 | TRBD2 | CASSAGLAGEGFF | TGTGCCAGCAGCGCGGGACTAGCGGGAGAGGGGTTCTTC
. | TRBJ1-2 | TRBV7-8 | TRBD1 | CASSQRGRLDGYTF | TGTGCCAGCAGCCAGAGGGGGCGCCTGGATGGCTACACCTTC
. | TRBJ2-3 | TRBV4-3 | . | CASSQDAGGVDTQYF | TGCGCCAGCAGCCAAGATGCCGGGGGAGTAGATACGCAGTATTTT
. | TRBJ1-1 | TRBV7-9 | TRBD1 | CASSYRGTVNTEAFF | TGTGCCAGCAGCTATCGAGGGACAGTGAACACTGAAGCTTTCTTT
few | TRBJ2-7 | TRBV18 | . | CASSPSDEQYF | TGTGCCAGCTCACCGTCTGACGAGCAGTACTTC
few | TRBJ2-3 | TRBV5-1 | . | CASSLDSDTQYF | TGCGCCAGCAGCTTGGACTCAGATACGCAGTATTTT
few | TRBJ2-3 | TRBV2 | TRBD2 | CASREFSGNRADTQYF | TGTGCCAGCAGGGAATTTAGCGGGAACAGGGCAGATACGCAGTATTTT
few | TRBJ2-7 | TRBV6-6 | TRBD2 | CASSYSRTSEEQYF | TGTGCCAGCAGTTACTCGCGGACTAGCGAAGAGCAGTACTTC
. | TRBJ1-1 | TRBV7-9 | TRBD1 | CASRDRGLTEAFF | TGTGCCAGCAGGGACAGGGGACTCACTGAAGCTTTCTTT
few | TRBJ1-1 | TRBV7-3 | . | CASSLANADTEAFF | TGTGCCAGCAGCTTAGCTAACGCGGACACTGAAGCTTTCTTT
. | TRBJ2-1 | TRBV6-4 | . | CASSDRSGNEQFF | TGTGCCAGCAGTGACCGGAGCGGGAATGAGCAGTTCTTC
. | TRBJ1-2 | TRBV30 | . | CAWSVGGPGNYGYTF | TGTGCCTGGAGTGTAGGAGGGCCGGGGAACTATGGCTACACCTTC
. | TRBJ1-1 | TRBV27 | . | CASSRHRELGTEAFF | TGTGCCAGCAGTAGGCACAGGGAGTTGGGCACTGAAGCTTTCTTT
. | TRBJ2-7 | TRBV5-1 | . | CASSDRLAYEQYF | TGCGCCAGCAGCGATCGTCTAGCCTACGAGCAGTACTTC
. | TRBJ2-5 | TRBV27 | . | CASRLTGSETQYF | TGTGCCAGCAGGCTCACAGGGTCAGAGACCCAGTACTTC
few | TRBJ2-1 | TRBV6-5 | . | CASREDRSSYNEQFF | TGTGCCAGCAGGGAGGACAGAAGCTCCTACAATGAGCAGTTCTTC
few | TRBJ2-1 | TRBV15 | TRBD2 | CATSRGLAGDRGEQFF | TGTGCCACCAGCAGAGGACTAGCGGGAGATCGGGGTGAGCAGTTCTTC
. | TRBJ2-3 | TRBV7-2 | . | CASSFSHWPQYF | TGTGCCAGCAGCTTCTCCCATTGGCCCCAGTATTTT
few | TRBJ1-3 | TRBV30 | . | CALPAGGRQGNTIYF | TGTGCCCTCCCGGCCGGAGGTCGGCAGGGAAACACCATATATTTT
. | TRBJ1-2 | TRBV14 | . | CASSPEMDFPADGYTF | TGTGCCAGCAGCCCAGAGATGGACTTTCCGGCGGACGGCTACACCTTC
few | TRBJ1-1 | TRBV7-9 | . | CASSLLQTTEAFF | TGTGCCAGCAGCTTATTACAGACCACTGAAGCTTTCTTT
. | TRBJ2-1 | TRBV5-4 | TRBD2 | CASRDGTSSYGVQFF | TGTGCCAGCAGGGATGGGACTAGCTCGTATGGGGTGCAGTTCTTC
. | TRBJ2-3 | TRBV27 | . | CASSFRVADTQYF | TGTGCCAGCAGTTTCCGGGTGGCGGATACGCAGTATTTT
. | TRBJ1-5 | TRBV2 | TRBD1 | CASSPNRGRNQPQHF | TGTGCCAGCAGTCCAAACAGGGGTCGCAATCAGCCCCAGCATTTT
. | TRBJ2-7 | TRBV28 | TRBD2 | CASTERTSGRGYEQYF | TGTGCCAGCACAGAACGGACTAGCGGGAGAGGGTACGAGCAGTACTTC
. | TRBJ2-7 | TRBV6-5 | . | CASLGWPRYEQYF | TGTGCCAGCTTGGGCTGGCCCCGCTACGAGCAGTACTTC
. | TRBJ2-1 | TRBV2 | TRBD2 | CASSEPSLAGGYNEQFF | TGTGCCAGCAGTGAACCCTCTTTAGCGGGAGGGTATAATGAGCAGTTCTTC
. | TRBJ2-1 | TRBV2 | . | CASSDQGRSEQFF | TGTGCCAGCAGTGATCAGGGGCGCAGTGAGCAGTTCTTC
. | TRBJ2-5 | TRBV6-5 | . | CASRRDASTQETQYF | TGTGCCAGCAGGCGGGACGCCTCTACCCAAGAGACCCAGTACTTC
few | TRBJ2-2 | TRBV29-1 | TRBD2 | CSAQASGTGELFF | TGCAGCGCTCAGGCTAGCGGCACCGGGGAGCTGTTTTTT
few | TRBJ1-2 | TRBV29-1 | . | CSVADYGYTF | TGCAGCGTTGCGGACTATGGCTACACCTTC
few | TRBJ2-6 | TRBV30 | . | CAWNLQGGGANVLTF | TGTGCCTGGAACCTACAGGGCGGGGGGGCCAACGTCCTGACTTTC
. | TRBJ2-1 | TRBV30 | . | CASRDYAGSFSYNEQFF | TGTGCCTCTCGAGATTATGCGGGATCCTTCTCCTACAATGAGCAGTTCTTC